These 21 T cell receptor beta chains share one sample of origin, sequenced in a study of blood T cell repertoires in COVID-19. Measured with immunoSEQ multiplex PCR; TCRdb has only the in-frame clones, and not every one. The sample yields hundreds of thousands of clones, roughly 80% seen once. Sequencing was performed on PBMCs or T cells enriched from blood (not recorded which). The receptors shown here come from a woman aged 45-59 years who had been exposed to COVID-19.

The chain is built from TRBV18 and TRBJ2-3; possibly TRBD2 for D (5 bases). Germline-derived CDR1 and CDR2 are KGHSH and LQKENI. V gave up 2 bases and J gave up 3 bases, with 12 bases separating them. The CDR3 is 15 residues long. The CDR3 DNA sequence: TGTGCCAGCTCACCAAGGACGGGGATGACAGATACGCAGTATTTT. This encodes CASSPRTGMTDTQYF.

This clone was seen many times. Here the CDR3 reads CASSPTGLGYGYTF. The CDR3 DNA reads TGTGCCAGCAGCCCGACAGGGTTAGGCTATGGCTACACCTTC. The rearrangement uses TRBV5-6 and TRBJ1-2, with 7 bases aligning to TRBD1. The CDR3 covers 14 residues. After removal of 4 bases from V and 4 bases from J, the junction contained 7 bases not matched to a gene. Germline-derived CDR1 and CDR2 are SGHDT and YYEEEE.

This chain connects TRBV7-2 to TRBJ1-1, with 7 bases fitting TRBD1. The CDR3 is made up of 16 amino acids. The germline V gene encodes CDR1 SGHTA and CDR2 FQGNSA. V lost 6 bases to trimming and J lost 5 bases; unmatched junction nucleotides: 15. The CDR3 protein is CASSKRATGTATEAFF. In DNA form, the CDR3 reads TGTGCCAGCAGTAAACGGGCTACCGGGACAGCAACTGAAGCTTTCTTT.

This chain uses TRBV7-2 with TRBJ2-5; 9 bases are shared with TRBD2. Germline V gene sequence: CDR1 SGHTA, CDR2 FQGNSA. This CDR3 has 15 residues. The junction had 4 bases not matched to a gene; V was cut back by 0 bases and J by 5 bases. The CDR3 loop reads CASSLARGGLETQYF. The CDR3 coding sequence is TGTGCCAGCAGCTTAGCGCGGGGGGGCTTGGAGACCCAGTACTTC.

This clone was observed once. Here the CDR3 DNA reads TGCGCCAGCAGCCAACCAGACAGGGGATCCTACGAGCAGTACTTC. Its protein product is CASSQPDRGSYEQYF. The chain joins TRBV4-3 to TRBJ2-7; 8 bases match TRBD1. V trimming: 2 bases; J trimming: 1 base; junction bases outside the gene matches: 4. The CDR3 consists of 15 residues. Germline CDR1 LGHNA, CDR2 YSLEER.

The CDR3 spells CASSFVGQVNGNTIYF. DNA for the CDR3: TGTGCCAGCAGCTTTGTGGGACAGGTGAATGGAAACACCATATATTTT. The chain links TRBV12-1 to TRBJ1-3; the tabulated D call, TRBD1, remains unverified against the DNA. TRBV12-1 is an annotated pseudogene. The CDR3 spans 16 residues.

This clone was seen just once. CDR3 residues: CSVSNSNTEAFF. As DNA, the CDR3 is TGCAGCGTTTCCAACTCGAACACTGAAGCTTTCTTT. This chain joins TRBV29-1 and TRBJ1-1; D gene unclear. CDR3 length: 12 amino acids. CDR1 SQVTM and CDR2 ANQGSEA come from the germline V gene. V lost 5 bases and J 1 base, leaving 8 bases between the germline ends.

This chain connects TRBV6-5 to TRBJ1-2, with 9 bases identical to TRBD1. Germline CDR1 reads MNHEY; CDR2 reads SVGAGI. V shed 6 bases and J 5 bases; nucleotides not matched to a gene: 7. The CDR3 extends over 14 amino acids. Here the CDR3 reads CASRTGGAGYGYTF. The DNA for the CDR3 is TGTGCCAGCAGAACAGGGGGCGCGGGGTATGGCTACACCTTC.

This clone has just one count. The chain carries TRBV21-1 and TRBJ2-1; TRBD1, the table's D call, lacks a check against the DNA. TRBV21-1 counts as a pseudogene. The CDR3 has 19 residues. The CDR3: CASSPGWGGGQGKRNEQFF. CDR3 in DNA: TGTGCCAGCAGCCCCGGTTGGGGAGGGGGACAGGGGAAGAGAAATGAGCAGTTCTTC.

This rearrangement joins TRBV10-2 to TRBJ1-5, with D possibly TRBD1 on 5 matching bases. Trimming took off 6 bases at V and 6 bases at J, with 15 bases between the two ends. CDR1 and CDR2 from the germline V gene are WSHSY and SAAADI. This CDR3 contains 14 residues. The CDR3 here is CASRGEARGQPQHF. The CDR3 DNA follows: TGCGCCAGCAGGGGGGAGGCCCGAGGTCAGCCCCAGCATTTT.

CDR3 in amino acids: CASSLLQGGQPQHF. The CDR3 DNA reads TGTGCCAGCAGTCTCCTACAGGGCGGGCAGCCCCAGCATTTT. The chain combines TRBV6-2 or TRBV6-3 with TRBJ1-5, with D maybe TRBD1 (6 bases). V lost 5 bases and J lost 7, with 15 bases in between. CDR3 size: 14 residues. From germline, CDR1 is MNHEY and CDR2 SVGEGT.

The V and J genes are TRBV28 and TRBJ1-1, with D hard to call. This CDR3 contains 13 residues. The germline V and J ends were trimmed by 3 bases and 3 bases, with 8 bases remaining between them. The germline V gene has CDR1 MDHEN and CDR2 SYDVKM. The CDR3 loop reads CASSFPGDTEAFF. For the CDR3, the DNA is TGTGCCAGCAGTTTCCCCGGGGACACTGAAGCTTTCTTT.

This clone was seen a single time. The V gene is TRBV28, the J gene TRBJ2-1, with 7 bases fitting TRBD2. Trimming took 4 bases from V and 4 from J; bases not matched to a gene: 10. CDR3 length: 16 amino acids. Germline V lookup: CDR1 MDHEN, CDR2 SYDVKM. The CDR3 reads CASSSLLRGSYNEQFF. DNA of the CDR3: TGTGCCAGCAGTTCCCTCTTGCGGGGGAGTTACAATGAGCAGTTCTTC.

The chain couples TRBV12-5 to TRBJ2-1, with 7 bases fitting TRBD2. The germline CDR1 and CDR2 sequences are LGHNT and FRNRAP. CDR3 length equals 15 residues. The V segment lost 6 bases and the J segment 10 bases; nucleotides outside the gene matches: 15. The CDR3 sequence is CASGTAGGGYTEQFF. CDR3 bases: TGTGCTAGTGGCACGGCGGGCGGGGGATACACGGAGCAGTTCTTC.

The CDR3 sequence: CATSALARGTQYF. The CDR3 region has the DNA TGTGCCACCAGTGCTCTCGCTCGCGGGACCCAGTACTTC. V gene TRBV24-1 combines with J gene TRBJ2-5; no definite D call. V was clipped by 5 bases and J by 7 bases, with 13 bases between them. The CDR3 has 13 amino acids. Germline CDR1 is KGHDR and CDR2 is SFDVKD.

The rearrangement joins TRBV6-5 to TRBJ2-1, with 8 positions matching TRBD2. The CDR3 runs to 15 residues. Looked up from germline, CDR1 is MNHEY and CDR2 is SVGAGI. The trim removed 6 bases at V and 2 bases at J, leaving 6 bases unmatched. The CDR3 reads CASRALSGTYNEQFF. CDR3 nucleotide sequence: TGTGCCAGCAGGGCTCTTAGCGGGACCTACAATGAGCAGTTCTTC.

This clone appeared a few times. The chain joins TRBV9 to TRBJ2-1; a weak D match, TRBD1 (5 bases). The CDR3 totals 16 residues. Germline V gene sequence: CDR1 SGDLS, CDR2 YYNGEE. V dropped 4 bases and J dropped 5 bases, with 19 bases sitting between them. CDR3 region: CASSLSPTEANNEQFF. The CDR3 DNA sequence: TGTGCCAGCAGCCTTTCCCCGACAGAAGCCAACAATGAGCAGTTCTTC. Full variable domain (rest looked up from reference TRBV9 and TRBJ2-1): DSGVTQTPKHLITATGQRVTLRCSPRSGDLSVYWYQQSLDQGLQFLIQYYNGEERAKGNILERFSAQQFPDLHSELNLSSLELGDSALYFCASSLSPTEANNEQFFGPGTRLTVL.

The chain is built from TRBV4-2 and TRBJ2-4; TRBD2 matches at 14 bases. CDR3 size: 18 residues. V dropped 3 bases and J dropped 0; count of bases not matched to a gene: 4. Germline CDR1 and CDR2: LGHNA and YNFKEQ. The CDR3 bases are TGTGCCAGCAGCCAGGGACTAGCGGGGGTACTAGCCAAAAACATTCAGTACTTC. Translating it yields CASSQGLAGVLAKNIQYF.

This chain connects TRBV18 to TRBJ1-3; D gene unclear. V lost 0 bases to trimming and J lost 0 bases, with 9 bases between them. The CDR3 loop spans 16 amino acids. Per germline, CDR1 KGHSH and CDR2 LQKENI. The CDR3 DNA reads TGTGCCAGCTCACCACCTAACAGTCTCTCTGGAAACACCATATATTTT. It encodes CASSPPNSLSGNTIYF.

The chain employs TRBV2 and TRBJ1-2; 9 nucleotides align to TRBD1. The CDR3 sequence is 14 residues long. The V and J ends lost 6 bases and 4 bases, in that order; junction bases with no gene match: 6. Germline values: CDR1 SNHLY, CDR2 FYNNEI. CDR3 sequence: CASSLGQGTYGYTF. For the CDR3, the DNA is TGTGCCAGCAGCCTTGGACAGGGGACCTATGGCTACACCTTC. The full variable domain, completed using reference TRBV2 and TRBJ1-2, is EPEVTQTPSHQVTQMGQEVILRCVPISNHLYFYWYRQILGQKVEFLVSFYNNEISEKSEIFDDQFSVERPDGSNFTLKIRSTKLEDSAMYFCASSLGQGTYGYTFGSGTRLTVV.

The count of this clone is one. The V and J genes are TRBV7-2 and TRBJ2-3; weak D call: TRBD2 (5 bases). The V end lost 3 bases, the J end lost 3 bases, and 10 bases lay between the germline ends. This CDR3 is 14 amino acids long. CDR1 and CDR2 (germline): SGHTA, FQGNSA. CDR3 coding DNA: TGTGCCAGCAGCTTGGGGAGCGGAACAGATACGCAGTATTTT. It yields the protein CASSLGSGTDTQYF.